This TCR beta chain was documented in a study of Graves' ophthalmopathy and Graves' hyperthyroidism. Study-wide results and limits: Thyroid clonotypes that were expanded above 0.001 frequency mostly also appeared in blood.

TCR beta CDR3 regions were amplified from RNA transcripts. Investigators did first-round RT-PCR with HTBI primers, then second-round multiplex PCR. Each CDR3 protein gets one entry after TCRdb re-called the multiplex PCR reads with MiXCR. The data show roughly 600,000 distinct CDR3 sequences, approximately 35% seen once. About this clonotype itself: Antigen unknown.

Losses at the gene ends were 2 bases for V and 8 bases for J; bases not matched to a gene: 15. CDR1 is SGHRS, CDR2 YFSETQ, per germline. The CDR3 has 17 amino acids. The hyperthyroidism patients, aged 18 to 65, had been newly diagnosed, with under 2 months' duration. The origin of this receptor is an adult man with Graves' hyperthyroidism. The V gene is TRBV5-1, the J gene TRBJ1-4; 7 bases are a match to TRBD1. The sequenced sample was peripheral blood or thyroid tissue (not recorded which). The CDR3 coding sequence is TGCGCCAGCAGCTTATTGGGACAGCCGAACACCGGGGAAAAACTGTTTTTT. This codes for CASSLLGQPNTGEKLFF.